This TCR beta chain is drawn from a study of T cells in Graves' hyperthyroidism and ophthalmopathy. Under 3 months was the duration of disease in ophthalmopathy patients, who also had a Clinical Activity Score of at least 3 and a NOSPECS grade of at least 4. RNA transcripts were the template for amplifying TCR beta CDR3 regions. First-round RT-PCR targeting the TCR CDR3 was performed with the HTBI primer set. TCRdb reprocessed the multiplex PCR reads via MiXCR and lists one record per CDR3 protein. The table includes around 500,000 distinct CDR3 sequences, roughly 16% detected once. This CDR3 has 16 amino acids. Trimming at V came to 3 bases and at J to 1 base, leaving 6 bases not matched to a gene. Germline assignment: CDR1 LGHNA and CDR2 YSLEER.

The chain uses TRBV4-3 and TRBJ1-1, with 9 bases fitting TRBD1. The receptor comes from a woman in her twenties or thirties with Graves' ophthalmopathy. The sample comprised blood. This CDR3 reads CASSQEPGQGNTEAFF. DNA of the CDR3: TGCGCCAGCAGCCAGGAACCGGGACAGGGGAACACTGAAGCTTTCTTT.